The TCR beta chain under discussion was sequenced for a study of blood T cells in healthy people across ages. Germline CDR1 is SGHDN and CDR2 is FVKESK. The CDR3 contains 13 residues. Each sample used at least 7 million PBMCs. A second roughly 7 to 12 cycle PCR used barcoded and J-beta primers. TCRdb independently ran MiXCR on the 5' RACE reads; one entry per CDR3 protein. The table includes some 290,000 distinct CDR3 sequences, roughly 26% detected once. As regards this clonotype: At one end the junction does not follow the germline gene, possibly because of a read error.

The sequence came from a woman between 65 and 79 years old in good health. Sequenced sample: blood. This sequence joins TRBV14 and TRBJ1-6; D is unresolved. CDR3 nucleotides: TGTTCCAGCAGCCTATCTGAGGGTTCACCCCTCCACTTT. It is translated as CSSSLSEGSPLHF.